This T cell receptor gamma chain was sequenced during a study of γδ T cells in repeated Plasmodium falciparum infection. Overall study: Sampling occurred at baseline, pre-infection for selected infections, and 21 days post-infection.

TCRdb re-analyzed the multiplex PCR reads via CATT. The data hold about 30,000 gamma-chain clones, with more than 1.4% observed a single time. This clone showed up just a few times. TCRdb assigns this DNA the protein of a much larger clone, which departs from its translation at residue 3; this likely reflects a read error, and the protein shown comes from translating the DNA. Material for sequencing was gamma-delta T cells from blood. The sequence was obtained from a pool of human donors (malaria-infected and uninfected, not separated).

The CDR3 DNA reads as TGTGCCTCGTGGGAGGATTCACGTTATTATAAGAAACTCTTT. Translating gives CASWEDSRYYKKLF. The gene calls are TRGV9 and TRGJ1 or TRGJ2. No J gene is reported in TCRdb; it was inferred here by comparing the DNA with germline. From germline, CDR1 is GITISATS and CDR2 ISYDGTV (reference sequence). This CDR3 spans 14 amino acids.